These 21 T cell receptor beta chains were sequenced from one sample in a study of OX40 agonist ivuxolimab in advanced cancers. Repertoires were generated with immunoSEQ multiplex PCR, while TCRdb's copy carries only in-frame clones and drops some. The sample holds roughly 100,000 clones, 85% to 90% seen once. The sequencing here drew on CD4+ or CD8+ T cells sorted from blood, taken in a trial of the OX40 agonist ivuxolimab. These receptors originate from an adult with an advanced solid tumor such as melanoma, head and neck, liver or kidney cancer.

The chain has TRBV5-4 and TRBJ2-7; 8 positions agree with TRBD1. The trim removed 4 bases at V and 3 bases at J, leaving 6 bases unmatched. The CDR3 is 14 amino acids. Germline assignment: CDR1 SGHNT and CDR2 YYREEE (reference sequence). The CDR3 sequence: CASSPGTGLYEQYF. The CDR3 nucleotides are TGTGCCAGCAGCCCCGGGACAGGCCTCTACGAGCAGTACTTC.

This chain joins TRBV7-9 and TRBJ2-7, with a possible D match to TRBD1 (6 bases). Germline V gene data show CDR1 as SEHNR and CDR2 as FQNEAQ (reference sequence). V lost 0 bases and J 12 bases, leaving 21 bases between the germline ends. The CDR3 totals 15 residues. CDR3 region: CASSLAGASTTYLYF. The CDR3 DNA reads as TGTGCCAGCAGCTTAGCGGGGGCCTCTACAACCTATCTGTACTTC. The full variable domain, with the rest looked up from reference TRBV7-9 and TRBJ2-7, is DTGVSQNPRHKITKRGQNVTFRCDPISEHNRLYWYRQTLGQGPEFLTYFQNEAQLEKSRLLSDRFSAERPKGSFSTLEIQRTEQGDSAMYLCASSLAGASTTYLYFGPGTRLTVT.

The chain is built from TRBV9 and TRBJ2-3, with 7 bases aligning to TRBD2. Germline V gene sequence: CDR1 SGDLS, CDR2 YYNGEE. This CDR3 has 14 amino acids. V was pared by 5 bases and J by 2 bases, with 5 bases of the junction left unmatched. CDR3 amino acids: CASRTSVDTDTQYF. Here the CDR3 DNA reads TGTGCCAGCAGAACTAGCGTCGACACAGATACGCAGTATTTT.

Details on this clone: Other DNA sequences of this sample code for an identical CDR3. This chain joins TRBV18 and TRBJ2-3; 10 nucleotides match TRBD1. The CDR3 is 14 residues long. After removal of 4 bases from V and 3 bases from J, the junction contained 1 base not matched to a gene. CDR1 is KGHSH and CDR2 is LQKENI in the germline V gene. CDR3 protein: CASSLGQGTDTQYF. CDR3 in DNA: TGTGCCAGCTCACTGGGACAGGGGACAGATACGCAGTATTTT.

This sequence joins TRBV28 and TRBJ2-3, with 9 bases that match TRBD1. CDR1 and CDR2 (germline): MDHEN, SYDVKM. CDR3 length: 14 amino acids. V lost 5 bases, J lost 3 bases, and 3 bases stayed unmatched. The CDR3 sequence: CASSLGQGTDTQYF. As DNA, the CDR3 is TGTGCCAGCAGTCTAGGACAGGGGACAGATACGCAGTATTTT.

V gene TRBV5-1 combines with J gene TRBJ2-3; D unclear. The length of the CDR3 is 13 residues. The germline gives CDR1 SGHRS, CDR2 YFSETQ. V gave up 0 bases and J gave up 4 bases, with 6 bases separating them. CDR3 region: CASSLDPADTQYF. For the CDR3, the DNA is TGCGCCAGCAGCTTGGACCCGGCAGATACGCAGTATTTT.

J is TRBJ1-2 and V is TRBV6-5; 7 bases line up with TRBD1. V dropped 6 bases and J dropped 3; count of bases not matched to a gene: 7. Germline V gene sequence: CDR1 MNHEY, CDR2 SVGAGI. The CDR3 length is 14 residues. The CDR3 region has the DNA TGTGCCAGCAGCCAAGGGACAGAGCACTATGGCTACACCTTC. It codes for CASSQGTEHYGYTF.

The V and J genes are TRBV11-3 and TRBJ1-1; D is ambiguous. Looked up from germline, CDR1 is SGHNT and CDR2 is YENEEA. The CDR3 consists of 13 residues. Trimming removed 2 bases at V and 5 bases at J, with 9 bases between. The CDR3 DNA reads TGTGCCAGCAGCTTAAATAGTCATACTGAAGCTTTCTTT. It is translated as CASSLNSHTEAFF.

This clone was counted a single time. This CDR3 is CASSFSSMGGYTF. The CDR3 DNA reads TGTGCCAGCAGCTTTTCCTCCATGGGGGGCTACACCTTC. The rearrangement links TRBV11-3 to TRBJ1-2; D gene ambiguous. From germline, CDR1 is SGHNT and CDR2 YENEEA. V dropped 3 bases and J dropped 8 bases, with 13 bases sitting between them. The CDR3 is made up of 13 amino acids. The variable domain in full, with the rest retrieved from reference TRBV11-3 and TRBJ1-2, is EAGVVQSPRYKIIEKKQPVAFWCNPISGHNTLYWYLQNLGQGPELLIRYENEEAVDDSQLPKDRFSAERLKGVDSTLKIQPAELGDSAVYLCASSFSSMGGYTFGSGTRLTVV.

The chain links TRBV7-9 to TRBJ1-2; no reliable D call. Germline V gene lookup returns CDR1 SEHNR and CDR2 FQNEAQ (reference sequence). Trimming removed 2 bases from V and 3 bases from J, with 10 bases in between. CDR3 length: 14 amino acids. Here the CDR3 reads CASSLSPVDYGYTF. DNA of the CDR3: TGTGCCAGCAGCTTATCTCCGGTTGACTATGGCTACACCTTC.

V is TRBV13 and J is TRBJ1-4; D gene ambiguous. The CDR3 length is 12 residues. Germline CDR1 is PRHDT and CDR2 is FYEKMQ (reference sequence). The V end was cut by 2 bases, the J end by 7 bases, with 5 bases between. The CDR3 region has the DNA TGTGCCAGCAGCTTACGAGGTGAAAAACTGTTTTTT. Residues: CASSLRGEKLFF. Full variable domain (outside the CDR3, taken from reference TRBV13 and TRBJ1-4): AAGVIQSPRHLIKEKRETATLKCYPIPRHDTVYWYQQGPGQDPQFLISFYEKMQSDKGSIPDRFSAQQFSDYHSELNMSSLELGDSALYFCASSLRGEKLFFGSGTQLSVL.

Here the CDR3 DNA reads TGTGCCAGCTCACCAGGGACTAGCGGGATAAGCGGCTCCTACGAGCAGTACTTC. This codes for CASSPGTSGISGSYEQYF. The rearrangement joins TRBV18 to TRBJ2-7, with 13 bases identical to TRBD2. V shed 2 bases and J 0 bases; nucleotides not matched to a gene: 7. The V gene's germline CDR1 is KGHSH and CDR2 LQKENI. The CDR3 length is 18 residues.

The V call is TRBV30, the J call TRBJ2-3; TRBD2 matches at 7 bases. Trimming cost V 4 bases and J 3 bases; bases outside gene matches: 7. The CDR3 spans 14 residues. Germline V lookup: CDR1 GTSNPN, CDR2 SVGIG (reference sequence). CDR3 in DNA: TGTGCCTGGAATAGGCTAGCGGAAACAGATACGCAGTATTTT. Protein sequence: CAWNRLAETDTQYF. The variable domain in full, with the rest retrieved from reference TRBV30 and TRBJ2-3, is SQTIHQWPATLVQPVGSPLSLECTVEGTSNPNLYWYRQAAGRGLQLLFYSVGIGQISSEVPQNLSASRPQDRQFILSSKKLLLSDSGFYLCAWNRLAETDTQYFGPGTRLTVL.

This clone has a single count. The V gene is TRBV9, the J gene TRBJ1-4, with a weak D call TRBD1 (5 bases). The CDR3 has 14 amino acids. V lost 0 bases to trimming and J lost 7 bases, with 10 bases between them. The germline V gene encodes CDR1 SGDLS and CDR2 YYNGEE. The CDR3 is CASSVGTIGEKLFF. CDR3 coding DNA: TGTGCCAGCAGCGTAGGGACAATAGGTGAAAAACTGTTTTTT.

The count of this clone is one. CDR3 bases: TGCGCCAGCAGCCAAGAACGGCTAGCCTACAATGAGCAGTTCTTC. It specifies CASSQERLAYNEQFF. The J gene is TRBJ2-1, the V gene TRBV4-1; D remains ambiguous. CDR1 is MGHRA and CDR2 is YSYEKL in the germline V gene. Trimming shortened V by 0 bases and J by 2 bases, and 8 bases separated the two germline ends. The CDR3 runs 15 residues.

V and J are TRBV7-8 and TRBJ2-2; 9 bases agree with TRBD1. With 5 bases clipped from V and 8 bases from J, the junction kept 3 bases outside the gene matches. The CDR3 length is 13 residues. Germline assignment: CDR1 SGHVS and CDR2 FQNEAQ. DNA for the CDR3: TGTGCCAGCAGCGAACAGGGGGCAGGGGAGCTGTTTTTT. It codes for CASSEQGAGELFF.

The J gene is TRBJ2-5, the V gene TRBV19; 7 bases line up with TRBD1. The CDR3 is made up of 14 amino acids. J was trimmed by 0 bases and V by 11 bases; bases with no gene match: 9. Germline CDR1 LNHDA, CDR2 SQIVND (reference sequence). The CDR3 sequence is CAGADRAYQETQYF. In DNA form, the CDR3 reads TGTGCCGGCGCCGACAGGGCATACCAAGAGACCCAGTACTTC.

This clone was seen just once. V and J are TRBV23-1 and TRBJ2-3, with D hard to call. TRBV23-1 has ORF status, its function being uncertain. The CDR3 totals 12 residues. With 0 bases removed from V and 6 bases from J, the gap between germline ends came to 4 bases. CDR3 residues: CASSQSGDTQYF. The CDR3 coding sequence is TGCGCCAGCAGTCAATCGGGGGATACGCAGTATTTT.

The rearrangement uses TRBV4-1 and TRBJ2-7; D might be TRBD2 (5 bases). With 1 base removed from V and 9 bases from J, the gap between germline ends came to 22 bases. CDR3 length equals 16 residues. Germline V gene lookup returns CDR1 MGHRA and CDR2 YSYEKL. CDR3 in amino acids: CASSQVQEGPPGGQYF. Written as DNA, the CDR3 is TGCGCCAGCAGCCAAGTGCAAGAGGGTCCCCCCGGCGGGCAGTACTTC.

Points on this clone: The junction departs from the called germline gene at one end, perhaps through a read error. The chain is built from TRBV10-3 and TRBJ2-1, with D tentatively TRBD2 (5 bases). This CDR3 has 11 residues. Germline CDR1 ENHRY, CDR2 SYGVKD. Written as DNA, the CDR3 is TGCGCCTCAGGTAGCGCCAATGAGCAGTTCTTC. This encodes CASGSANEQFF.

The V call is TRBV6-6, the J call TRBJ1-1, with D possibly TRBD1 on 5 matching bases. The CDR3 is made up of 16 amino acids. Deletions cut 2 bases from V and 6 bases from J, with 19 bases between. CDR1 is MNHNY, CDR2 SVGAGI, per germline (reference sequence). The CDR3 nucleotides read TGTGCCAGCAGTTACGGCGGCAGGGATGGGATGGCTGAAGCTTTCTTT. Translated, it gives CASSYGGRDGMAEAFF.